This T cell receptor (beta chain) was found in a study of neoadjuvant anti-PD-1 for oral cavity cancer (TCRdb year 2021). About the study as a whole: Before curative-intent surgical resection, most patients were given three to four biweekly doses of nivolumab at 3 mg/kg. Under RECIST 1.1, a patient counted as a responder if showing complete response, partial response or stable disease, and as a non-responder if showing progression. There were 11 to 13 patients in the parent correlative cohort, and the response rate was less than 40%. For patients who did not progress, a fourth nivolumab dose was given around day 43, followed by definitive surgical resection on days 50-56. The study at large found these results: Only three patients per response group were included in the TCR analyses, and larger cohorts for validation were called for by the authors. Higher pretreatment blood Treg/Th17 ratios correlated with both higher pretreatment blood TCRbeta clonality and lower post-treatment tumor TCRbeta clonality. After neoadjuvant nivolumab, T cell clonality (Gini index) in PBMCs was significantly higher in non-responders than in responders.

For deep sequencing, each PBMC sample was run in six replicates, with libraries mostly built from 400 to 500 ng of input genomic DNA. The immunoSEQ hsTCRbeta kit was used to prepare TCRbeta libraries, following the manufacturer's instructions. The completed libraries were mixed into a single pool at 3 nM, then sequenced with an Illumina NovaSeq 6000 S4 flow cell. The authors' pipeline ran thus. The immunoSEQ Analyzer handled quality control and preprocessing of the raw data. The analysis was limited to productive rearrangements, and each clonotype was defined by a unique CDR3 amino acid sequence. Repertoire clonality was estimated as the Gini-Simpson index, computed with the R package tcR. Student's t test was used to compare Gini indices, and Pearson correlation was used to assess associations with tumor size change. TCRdb holds this immuneACCESS table with in-frame rearrangements only. Some clones are missing; in checked studies, unresolved V genes explain under half, and the rest has no known cause. V, J and clone size were drawn from that table, and D and trimming were deduced from the DNA. The sample has some 15,000 clones on record, around 69% of them singletons. Approximately 2.4% of the sample goes to the ten largest clones.

About this clone itself: Its antigen remains undetermined. Per-base quality was not reported, and no clone a single base away is much larger than it.

The CDR3 starts with the cysteine, ends with the phenylalanine, and has 12 residues. Solely the CDR3 DNA is kept, with 36 bases framed from the first base. From a lookup of the germline V gene (reference sequence), CDR1 and CDR2 are GTSNPN and SVGIG. V is pared back by 3 bases and J by 4 bases, with 9 bases lying between the germline termini. Explained via the paper, the time point label denotes: before neoadjuvant nivolumab. None of the patients had received prior systemic or radiation treatment, and all were newly diagnosed with stage II-IVA oral cavity squamous cell carcinoma. Everyone in the cohort had locally advanced, HPV-negative oral cavity squamous cell carcinoma. Peripheral blood mononuclear cells were analyzed directly, without maintenance or expansion in culture. The samples were drawn from a longitudinal correlative study tied to a single-arm phase II trial testing neoadjuvant nivolumab in oral cavity squamous cell carcinoma. Subject-matched pre- and post-treatment PBMCs and tumors from three responders and three non-responders underwent genomic DNA-based TCRbeta sequencing. Peripheral blood mononuclear cells were drawn once before nivolumab treatment and a second time after treatment, when surgery took place. The Maxwell RSC DNA from Cells kit was used to extract genomic DNA from PBMCs.

The origin of this receptor is a person between 40 and 80 years old with oral cavity squamous cell carcinoma. Sequenced material: PBMCs, taken before nivolumab (anti-PD-1) treatment. The chain is made from TRBV30 and TRBJ1-2, with no reliable assignment of the D segment. In nucleotides, the sequence is TGTGCCTGGAGGGAACCCTCCTATGGCTACACCTTC. It codes for CAWREPSYGYTF.